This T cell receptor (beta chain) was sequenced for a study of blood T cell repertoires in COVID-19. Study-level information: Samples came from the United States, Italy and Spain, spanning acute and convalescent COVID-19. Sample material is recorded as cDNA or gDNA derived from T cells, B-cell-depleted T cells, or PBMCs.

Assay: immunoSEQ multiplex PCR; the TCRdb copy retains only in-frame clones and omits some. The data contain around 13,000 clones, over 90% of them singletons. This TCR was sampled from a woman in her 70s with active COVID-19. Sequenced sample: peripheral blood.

CDR3 DNA sequence: TGCAGCGTTGAGATGGAGGGGTTCGGTGAAGCTTTCTTT. It is translated as CSVEMEGFGEAFF. This sequence joins TRBV29-1 and TRBJ1-1; D is possibly TRBD1 (5 bases). The V and J ends lost 3 bases and 7 bases respectively, with 15 bases between them. This CDR3 region has 13 residues. Looked up from germline, CDR1 is SQVTM and CDR2 is ANQGSEA.